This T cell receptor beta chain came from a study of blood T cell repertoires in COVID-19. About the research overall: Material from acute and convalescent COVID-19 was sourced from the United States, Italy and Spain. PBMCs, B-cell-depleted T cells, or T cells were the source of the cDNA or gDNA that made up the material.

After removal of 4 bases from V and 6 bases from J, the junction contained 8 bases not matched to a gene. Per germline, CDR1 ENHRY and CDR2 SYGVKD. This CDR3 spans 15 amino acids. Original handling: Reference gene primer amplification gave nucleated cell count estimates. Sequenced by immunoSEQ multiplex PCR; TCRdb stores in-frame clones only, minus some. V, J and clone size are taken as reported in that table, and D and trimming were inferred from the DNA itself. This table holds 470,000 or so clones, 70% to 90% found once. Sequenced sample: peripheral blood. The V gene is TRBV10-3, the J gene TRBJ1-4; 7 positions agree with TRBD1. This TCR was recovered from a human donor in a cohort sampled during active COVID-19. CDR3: CAISASQGGDEKLFF. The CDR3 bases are TGTGCCATCAGTGCAAGTCAGGGGGGTGATGAAAAACTGTTTTTT.